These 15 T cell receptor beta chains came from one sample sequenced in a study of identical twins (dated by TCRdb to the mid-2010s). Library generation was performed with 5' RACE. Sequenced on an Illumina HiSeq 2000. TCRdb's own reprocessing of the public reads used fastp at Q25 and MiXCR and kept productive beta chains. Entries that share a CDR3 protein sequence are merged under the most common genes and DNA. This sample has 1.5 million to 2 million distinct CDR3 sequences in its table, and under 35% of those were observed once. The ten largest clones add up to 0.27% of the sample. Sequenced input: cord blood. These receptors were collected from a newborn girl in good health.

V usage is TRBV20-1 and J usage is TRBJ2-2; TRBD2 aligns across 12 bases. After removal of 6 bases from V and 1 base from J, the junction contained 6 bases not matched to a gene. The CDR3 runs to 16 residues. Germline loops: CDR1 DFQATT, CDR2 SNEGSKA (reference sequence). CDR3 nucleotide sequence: TGCAGTGCCCCCCGACTAGCGGGGGTGAACACCGGGGAGCTGTTTTTT. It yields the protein CSAPRLAGVNTGELFF.

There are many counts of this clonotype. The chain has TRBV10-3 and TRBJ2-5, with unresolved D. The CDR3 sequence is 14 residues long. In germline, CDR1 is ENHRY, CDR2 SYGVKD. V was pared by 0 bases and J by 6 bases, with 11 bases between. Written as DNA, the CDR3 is TGTGCCATCAGTGAGTCTAAGACGGTCCAGACCCAGTACTTC. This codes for CAISESKTVQTQYF.

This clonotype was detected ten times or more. The CDR3 loop reads CASSYEGNEQFF. CDR3 nucleotides: TGTGCCAGCAGTTACGAGGGAAATGAGCAGTTCTTC. This chain joins TRBV6-5 and TRBJ2-1; maybe TRBD2 (5 bases). Trimming stripped 2 bases from V and 7 bases from J, with 6 bases between. The CDR3 has 12 amino acids. CDR1 is MNHEY and CDR2 is SVGAGI in the germline V gene.

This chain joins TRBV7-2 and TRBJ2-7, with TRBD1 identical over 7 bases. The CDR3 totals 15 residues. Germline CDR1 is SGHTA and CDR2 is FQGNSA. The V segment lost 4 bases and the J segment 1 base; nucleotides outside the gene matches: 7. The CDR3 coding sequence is TGTGCCAGCAGCTCCCGACAGGGTCCATCCTACGAGCAGTACTTC. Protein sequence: CASSSRQGPSYEQYF.

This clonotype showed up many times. CDR3 loop: CASSPVSSTDTQYF. The CDR3 DNA sequence: TGTGCCAGCAGCCCAGTCAGTAGCACAGATACGCAGTATTTT. The chain carries TRBV5-5 and TRBJ2-3; D gene unclear. The CDR3 contains 14 residues. Germline CDR1 and CDR2: SGHKS and YYEKEE (reference sequence). V lost 4 bases and J 0 bases, leaving 9 bases between the germline ends.

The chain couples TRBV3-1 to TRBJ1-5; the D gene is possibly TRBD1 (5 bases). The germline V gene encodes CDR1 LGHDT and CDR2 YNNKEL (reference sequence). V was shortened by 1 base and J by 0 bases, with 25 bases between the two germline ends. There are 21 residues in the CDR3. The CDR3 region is CASSQGYGTGLNTHSNQPQHF. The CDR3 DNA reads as TGTGCCAGCAGCCAAGGGTACGGGACCGGCCTTAACACCCATAGCAATCAGCCCCAGCATTTT.

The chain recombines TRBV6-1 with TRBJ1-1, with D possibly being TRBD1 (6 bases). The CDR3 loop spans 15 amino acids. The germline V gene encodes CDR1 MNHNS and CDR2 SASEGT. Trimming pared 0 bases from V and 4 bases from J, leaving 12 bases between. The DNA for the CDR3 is TGTGCCAGCAGTGAAGCGCCAGGGGTTAGCACTGAAGCTTTCTTT. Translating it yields CASSEAPGVSTEAFF.

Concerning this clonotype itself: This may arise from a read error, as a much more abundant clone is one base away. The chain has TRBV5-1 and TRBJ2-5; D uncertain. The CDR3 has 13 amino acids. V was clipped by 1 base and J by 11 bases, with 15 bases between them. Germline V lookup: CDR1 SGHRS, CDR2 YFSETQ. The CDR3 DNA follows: TGCGCCAGCAGCTTGACCGTTTTCAGAGAGCAGTACTTC. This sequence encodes CASSLTVFREQYF.

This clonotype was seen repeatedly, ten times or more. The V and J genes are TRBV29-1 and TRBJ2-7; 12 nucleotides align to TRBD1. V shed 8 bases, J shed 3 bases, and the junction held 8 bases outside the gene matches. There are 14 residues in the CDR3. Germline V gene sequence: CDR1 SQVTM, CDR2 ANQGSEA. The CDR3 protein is CSTFGTGGNYEQYF. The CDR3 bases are TGCAGCACCTTTGGGACAGGGGGCAACTACGAGCAGTACTTC.

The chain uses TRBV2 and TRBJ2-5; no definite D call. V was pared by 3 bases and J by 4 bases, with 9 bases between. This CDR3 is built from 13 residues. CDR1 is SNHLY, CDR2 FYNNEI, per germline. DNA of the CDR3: TGTGCCAGCAGTGATGGGGTAGGAGAGACCCAGTACTTC. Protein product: CASSDGVGETQYF.

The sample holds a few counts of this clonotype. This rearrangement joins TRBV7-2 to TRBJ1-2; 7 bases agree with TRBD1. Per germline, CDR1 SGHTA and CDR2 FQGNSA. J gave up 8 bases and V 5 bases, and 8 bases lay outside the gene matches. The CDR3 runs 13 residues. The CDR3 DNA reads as TGTGCCAGCAGCGTAGAACAGGGGAGAGGCTACACCTTC. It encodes CASSVEQGRGYTF. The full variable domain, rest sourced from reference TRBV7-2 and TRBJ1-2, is GAGVSQSPSNKVTEKGKDVELRCDPISGHTALYWYRQSLGQGLEFLIYFQGNSAPDKSGLPSDRFSAERTGGSVSTLTIQRTQQEDSAVYLCASSVEQGRGYTFGSGTRLTVV.

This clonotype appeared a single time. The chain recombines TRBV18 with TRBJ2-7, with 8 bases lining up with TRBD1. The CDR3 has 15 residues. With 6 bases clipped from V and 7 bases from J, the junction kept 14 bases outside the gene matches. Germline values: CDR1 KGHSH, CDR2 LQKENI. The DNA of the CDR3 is TGTGCCAGCTCGAGCACCGGACAGGGTGGGAATGAGCAGTACTTC. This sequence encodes CASSSTGQGGNEQYF.

The CDR3 DNA follows: TGTGCCAGCAGCCAACCACCGCGCACTGAAGCTTTCTTT. Amino acids: CASSQPPRTEAFF. The chain is built from TRBV3-1 and TRBJ1-1; D is ambiguous. The CDR3 extends over 13 amino acids. The V end lost 2 bases, the J end lost 4 bases, and 8 bases lay between the germline ends. CDR1 is LGHDT, CDR2 YNNKEL, per germline (reference sequence).

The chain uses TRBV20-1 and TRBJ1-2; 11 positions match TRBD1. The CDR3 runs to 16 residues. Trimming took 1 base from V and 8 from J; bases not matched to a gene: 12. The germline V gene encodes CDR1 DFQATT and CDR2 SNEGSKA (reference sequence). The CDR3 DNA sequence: TGCAGTGCTAGAGCTTCAGGACAGGGGGCAGTAGGCGGCTACACCTTC. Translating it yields CSARASGQGAVGGYTF.

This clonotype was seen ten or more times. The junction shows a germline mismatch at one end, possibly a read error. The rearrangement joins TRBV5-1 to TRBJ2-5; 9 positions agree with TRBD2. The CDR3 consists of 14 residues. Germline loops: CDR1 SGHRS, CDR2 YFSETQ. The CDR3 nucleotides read TGTGCCAGCAGTTTAGTAGCGGGAGAAGAGACCCAGTACTTC. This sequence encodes CASSLVAGEETQYF.